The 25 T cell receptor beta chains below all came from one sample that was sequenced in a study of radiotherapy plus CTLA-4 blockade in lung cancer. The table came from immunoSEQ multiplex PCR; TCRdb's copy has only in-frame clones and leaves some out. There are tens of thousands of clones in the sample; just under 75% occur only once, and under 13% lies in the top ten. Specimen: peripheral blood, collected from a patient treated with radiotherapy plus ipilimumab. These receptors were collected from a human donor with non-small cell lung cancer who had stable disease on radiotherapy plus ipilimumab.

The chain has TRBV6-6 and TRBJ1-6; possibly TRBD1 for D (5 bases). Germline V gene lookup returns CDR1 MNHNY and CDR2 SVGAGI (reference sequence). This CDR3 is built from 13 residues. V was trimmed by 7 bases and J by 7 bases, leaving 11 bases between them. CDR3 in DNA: TGTGCCAGCAAGACAAAGGGGAATTCACCCCTCCACTTT. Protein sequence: CASKTKGNSPLHF.

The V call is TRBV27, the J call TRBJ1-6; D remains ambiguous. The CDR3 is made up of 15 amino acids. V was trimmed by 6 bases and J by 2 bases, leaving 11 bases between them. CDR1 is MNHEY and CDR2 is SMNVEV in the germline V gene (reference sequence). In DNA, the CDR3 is TGTGCCAGCAGCCCCAGTGGCCCCTATAATTCACCCCTCCACTTT. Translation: CASSPSGPYNSPLHF.

CDR3 sequence reads: CASSFTARGGNEQFF. DNA of the CDR3: TGTGCCAGCAGCTTTACGGCCCGCGGGGGGAATGAGCAGTTCTTC. The rearrangement uses TRBV7-9 and TRBJ2-1; 8 nucleotides align to TRBD2. The junction had 8 bases not matched to a gene; V was cut back by 3 bases and J by 7 bases. The germline V gene encodes CDR1 SEHNR and CDR2 FQNEAQ (reference sequence). CDR3 size: 15 residues.

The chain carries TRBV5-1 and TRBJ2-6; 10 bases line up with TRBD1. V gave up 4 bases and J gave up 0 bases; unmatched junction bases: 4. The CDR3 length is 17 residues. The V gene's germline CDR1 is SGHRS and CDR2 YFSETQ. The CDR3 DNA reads TGCGCCAGCAGCCCGGGACAGGGGAGCTCTGGGGCCAACGTCCTGACTTTC. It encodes CASSPGQGSSGANVLTF.

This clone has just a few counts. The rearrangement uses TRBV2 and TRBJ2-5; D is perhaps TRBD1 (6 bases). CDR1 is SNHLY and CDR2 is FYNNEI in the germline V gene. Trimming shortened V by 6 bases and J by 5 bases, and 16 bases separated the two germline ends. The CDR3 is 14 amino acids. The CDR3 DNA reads TGTGCCAGCAGCGAAAACAGGGATCAGGAGACCCAGTACTTC. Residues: CASSENRDQETQYF.

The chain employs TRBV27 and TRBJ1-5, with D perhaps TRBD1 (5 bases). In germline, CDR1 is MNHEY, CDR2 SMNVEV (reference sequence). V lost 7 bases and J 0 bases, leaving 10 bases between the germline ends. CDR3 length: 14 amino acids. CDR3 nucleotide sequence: TGTGCCAGCATCAGGGATAATAGCAATCAGCCCCAGCATTTT. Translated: CASIRDNSNQPQHF.

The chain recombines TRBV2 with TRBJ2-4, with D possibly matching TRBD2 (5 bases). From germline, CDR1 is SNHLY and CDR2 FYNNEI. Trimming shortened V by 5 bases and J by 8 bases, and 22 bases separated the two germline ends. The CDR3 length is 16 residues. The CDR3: CASSFLRGGQADIQYF. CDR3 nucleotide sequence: TGTGCCAGCAGTTTTCTCCGTGGCGGGCAGGCGGACATTCAGTACTTC.

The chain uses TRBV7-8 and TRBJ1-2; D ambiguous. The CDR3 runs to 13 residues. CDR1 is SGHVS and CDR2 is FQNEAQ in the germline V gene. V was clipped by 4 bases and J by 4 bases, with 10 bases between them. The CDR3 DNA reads TGTGCCAGCAGCTACACGGAGACCTATGGCTACACCTTC. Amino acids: CASSYTETYGYTF. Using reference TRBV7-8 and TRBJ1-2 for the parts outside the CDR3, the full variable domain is GAGVSQSPRYKVAKRGQDVALRCDPISGHVSLFWYQQALGQGPEFLTYFQNEAQLDKSGLPSDRFFAERPEGSVSTLKIQRTQQEDSAVYLCASSYTETYGYTFGSGTRLTVV.

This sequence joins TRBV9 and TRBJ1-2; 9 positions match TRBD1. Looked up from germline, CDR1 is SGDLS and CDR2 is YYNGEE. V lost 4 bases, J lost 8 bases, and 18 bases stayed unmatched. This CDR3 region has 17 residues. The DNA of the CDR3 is TGTGCCAGCAGCAAAGGGGACAGGGTGACGGGGTCTGAGGGCTACACCTTC. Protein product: CASSKGDRVTGSEGYTF.

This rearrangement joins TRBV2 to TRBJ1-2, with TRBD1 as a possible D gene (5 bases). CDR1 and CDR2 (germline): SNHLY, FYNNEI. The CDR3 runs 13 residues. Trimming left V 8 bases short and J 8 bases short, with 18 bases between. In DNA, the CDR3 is TGTGCCAGCGTAAAACAGGAGACCCTGGGCTACACCTTC. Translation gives CASVKQETLGYTF.

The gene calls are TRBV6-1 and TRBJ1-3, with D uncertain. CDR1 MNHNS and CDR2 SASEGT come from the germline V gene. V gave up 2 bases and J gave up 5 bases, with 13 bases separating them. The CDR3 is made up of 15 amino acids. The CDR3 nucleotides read TGTGCCAGCAGTGAATCCAGGACTGGAAGAAACACCATATATTTT. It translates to CASSESRTGRNTIYF.

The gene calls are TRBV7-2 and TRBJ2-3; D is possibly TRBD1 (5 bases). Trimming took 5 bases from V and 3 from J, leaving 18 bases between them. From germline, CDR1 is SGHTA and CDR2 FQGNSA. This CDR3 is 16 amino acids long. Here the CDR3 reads CASSARTPKGTDTQYF. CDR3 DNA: TGTGCCAGCAGCGCCCGGACCCCGAAGGGGACAGATACGCAGTATTTT.

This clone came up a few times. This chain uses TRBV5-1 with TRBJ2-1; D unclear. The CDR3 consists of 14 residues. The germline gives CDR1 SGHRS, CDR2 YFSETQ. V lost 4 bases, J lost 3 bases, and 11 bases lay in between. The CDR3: CASSPLHIYNEQFF. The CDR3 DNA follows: TGCGCCAGCAGCCCACTCCATATCTACAATGAGCAGTTCTTC. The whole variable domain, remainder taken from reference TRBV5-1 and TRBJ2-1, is KAGVTQTPRYLIKTRGQQVTLSCSPISGHRSVSWYQQTPGQGLQFLFEYFSETQRNKGNFPGRFSGRQFSNSRSEMNVSTLELGDSALYLCASSPLHIYNEQFFGPGTRLTVL.

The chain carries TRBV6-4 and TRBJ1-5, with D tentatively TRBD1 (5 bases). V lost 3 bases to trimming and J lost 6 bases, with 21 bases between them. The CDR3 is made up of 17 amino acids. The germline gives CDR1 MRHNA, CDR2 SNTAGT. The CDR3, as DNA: TGTGCCAGCAGTGATGCATTACCTTCAGGGTGCCCTCAGCCCCAGCATTTT. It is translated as CASSDALPSGCPQPQHF.

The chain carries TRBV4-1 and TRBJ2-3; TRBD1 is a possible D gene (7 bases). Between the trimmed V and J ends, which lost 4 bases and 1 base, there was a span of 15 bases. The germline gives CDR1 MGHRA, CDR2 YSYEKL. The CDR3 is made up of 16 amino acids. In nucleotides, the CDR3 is TGCGCCAGCAGCCCCCGCGCAGGGGGGCGCACAGATACGCAGTATTTT. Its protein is CASSPRAGGRTDTQYF.

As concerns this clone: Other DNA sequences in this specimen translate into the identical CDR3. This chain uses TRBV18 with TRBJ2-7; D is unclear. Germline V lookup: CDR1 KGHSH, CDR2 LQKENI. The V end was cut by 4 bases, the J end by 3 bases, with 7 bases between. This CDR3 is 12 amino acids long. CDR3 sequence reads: CASSRNSYEQYF. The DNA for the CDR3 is TGTGCCAGCTCACGTAACAGCTACGAGCAGTACTTC. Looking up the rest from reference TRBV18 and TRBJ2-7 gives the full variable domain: NAGVMQNPRHLVRRRGQEARLRCSPMKGHSHVYWYRQLPEEGLKFMVYLQKENIIDESGMPKERFSAEFPKEGPSILRIQQVVRGDSAAYFCASSRNSYEQYFGPGTRLTVT.

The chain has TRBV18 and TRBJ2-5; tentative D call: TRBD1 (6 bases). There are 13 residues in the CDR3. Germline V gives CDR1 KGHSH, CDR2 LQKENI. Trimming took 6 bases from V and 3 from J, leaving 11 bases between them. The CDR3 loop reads CASSRGMEETQYF. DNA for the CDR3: TGTGCCAGCTCGAGGGGGATGGAAGAGACCCAGTACTTC.

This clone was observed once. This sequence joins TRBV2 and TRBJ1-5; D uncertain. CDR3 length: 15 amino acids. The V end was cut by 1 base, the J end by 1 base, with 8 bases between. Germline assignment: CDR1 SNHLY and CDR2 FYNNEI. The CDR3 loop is CASSEGQASNQPQHF. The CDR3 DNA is TGTGCCAGCAGTGAAGGTCAGGCGAGCAATCAGCCCCAGCATTTT. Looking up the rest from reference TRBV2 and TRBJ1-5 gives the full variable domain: EPEVTQTPSHQVTQMGQEVILRCVPISNHLYFYWYRQILGQKVEFLVSFYNNEISEKSEIFDDQFSVERPDGSNFTLKIRSTKLEDSAMYFCASSEGQASNQPQHFGDGTRLSIL.

The CDR3 spells CASSPARGYGYTF. The CDR3, as DNA: TGTGCCAGCAGCCCAGCCAGGGGCTATGGCTACACCTTC. This chain connects TRBV5-4 to TRBJ1-2; a weak D match, TRBD1 (6 bases). The V end lost 4 bases, the J end lost 4 bases, and 11 bases lay between the germline ends. This CDR3 has 13 amino acids. The germline gives CDR1 SGHNT, CDR2 YYREEE (reference sequence). The entire variable domain, with the rest obtained from reference TRBV5-4 and TRBJ1-2, is as follows: ETGVTQSPTHLIKTRGQQVTLRCSSQSGHNTVSWYQQALGQGPQFIFQYYREEENGRGNFPPRFSGLQFPNYSSELNVNALELDDSALYLCASSPARGYGYTFGSGTRLTVV.

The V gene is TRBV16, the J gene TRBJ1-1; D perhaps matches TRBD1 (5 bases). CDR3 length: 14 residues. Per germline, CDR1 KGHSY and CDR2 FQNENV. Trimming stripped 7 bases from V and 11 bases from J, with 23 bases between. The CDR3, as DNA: TGTGCCAGCAACTCACCCTCCAGCGGGGCTCTGGCTTTCTTT. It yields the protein CASNSPSSGALAFF.

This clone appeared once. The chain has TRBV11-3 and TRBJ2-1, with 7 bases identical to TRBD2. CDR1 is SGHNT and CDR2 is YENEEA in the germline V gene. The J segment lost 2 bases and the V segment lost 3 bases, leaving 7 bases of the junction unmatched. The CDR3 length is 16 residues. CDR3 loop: CASSFLAGVTYNEQFF. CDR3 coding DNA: TGTGCCAGCAGCTTCTTGGCGGGGGTGACCTACAATGAGCAGTTCTTC.

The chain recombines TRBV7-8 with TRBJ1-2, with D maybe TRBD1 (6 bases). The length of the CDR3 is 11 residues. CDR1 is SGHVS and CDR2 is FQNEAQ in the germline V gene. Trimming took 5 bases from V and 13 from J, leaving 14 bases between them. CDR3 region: CASSMDSPPTF. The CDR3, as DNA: TGTGCCAGCAGCATGGACAGCCCACCCACCTTC.

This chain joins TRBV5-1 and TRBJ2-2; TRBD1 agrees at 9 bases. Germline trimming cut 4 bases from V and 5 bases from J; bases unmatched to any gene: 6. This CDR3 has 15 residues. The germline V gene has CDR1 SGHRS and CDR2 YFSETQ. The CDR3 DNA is TGCGCCAGCAGCATAGGGACAGGGAATACCGGGGAGCTGTTTTTT. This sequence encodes CASSIGTGNTGELFF.

CDR3 nucleotide sequence: TGTGCCAGCTCACACATAAGGGGGAACCAAGAGACCCAGTACTTC. Its protein product is CASSHIRGNQETQYF. The V call is TRBV18, the J call TRBJ2-5, with TRBD1 as a possible D gene (6 bases). CDR1 is KGHSH and CDR2 is LQKENI in the germline V gene. The CDR3 contains 15 residues. Trimming left V 4 bases short and J 0 bases short, with 12 bases between.

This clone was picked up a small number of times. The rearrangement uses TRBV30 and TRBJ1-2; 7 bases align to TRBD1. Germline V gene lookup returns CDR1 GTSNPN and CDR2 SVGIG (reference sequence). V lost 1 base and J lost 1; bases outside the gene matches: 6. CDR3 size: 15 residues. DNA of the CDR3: TGTGCCTGGAGTGGTTCCAGGGGGGTTAACTATGGCTACACCTTC. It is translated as CAWSGSRGVNYGYTF.